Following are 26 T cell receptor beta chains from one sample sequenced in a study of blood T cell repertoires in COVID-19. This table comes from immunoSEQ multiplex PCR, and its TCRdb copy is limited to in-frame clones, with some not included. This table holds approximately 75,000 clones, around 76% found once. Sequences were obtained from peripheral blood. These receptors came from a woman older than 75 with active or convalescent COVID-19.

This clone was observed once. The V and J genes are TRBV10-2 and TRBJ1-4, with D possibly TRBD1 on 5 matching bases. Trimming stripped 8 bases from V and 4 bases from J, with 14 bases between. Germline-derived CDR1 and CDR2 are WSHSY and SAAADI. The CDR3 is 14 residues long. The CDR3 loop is CASSDQGDNEKLFF. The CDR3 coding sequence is TGCGCCAGCTCTGATCAGGGCGATAATGAAAAACTGTTTTTT.

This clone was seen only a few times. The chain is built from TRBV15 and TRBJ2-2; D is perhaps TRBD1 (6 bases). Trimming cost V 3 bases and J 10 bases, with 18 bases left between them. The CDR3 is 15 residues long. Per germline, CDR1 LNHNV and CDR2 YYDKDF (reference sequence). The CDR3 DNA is TGTGCCACCAGCAGGGATGCGGACAGCTCTCAGGAGCTGTTTTTT. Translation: CATSRDADSSQELFF.

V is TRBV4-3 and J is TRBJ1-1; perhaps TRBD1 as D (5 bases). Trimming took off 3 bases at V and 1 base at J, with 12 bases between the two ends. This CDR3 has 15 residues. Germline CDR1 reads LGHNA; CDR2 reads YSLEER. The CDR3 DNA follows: TGCGCCAGCAGCCACGACGGGGGTGGGAACACTGAAGCTTTCTTT. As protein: CASSHDGGGNTEAFF.

In nucleotides, the CDR3 is TGTGCCAGCAGCGCGGGACAAAAGGGGACAGCTAACTATGGCTACACCTTC. Its protein is CASSAGQKGTANYGYTF. The chain combines TRBV9 with TRBJ1-2; the match to TRBD1 covers 7 bases. V dropped 3 bases and J dropped 0; count of bases not matched to a gene: 11. The V gene's germline CDR1 is SGDLS and CDR2 YYNGEE. The CDR3 is 17 residues long.

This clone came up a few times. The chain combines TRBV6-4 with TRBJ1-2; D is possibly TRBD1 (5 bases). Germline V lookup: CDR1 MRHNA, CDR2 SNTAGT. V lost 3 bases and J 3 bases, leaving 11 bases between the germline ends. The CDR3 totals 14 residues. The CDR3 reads CASSEVAGYYGYTF. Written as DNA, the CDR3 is TGTGCCAGCAGTGAAGTTGCAGGGTACTATGGCTACACCTTC.

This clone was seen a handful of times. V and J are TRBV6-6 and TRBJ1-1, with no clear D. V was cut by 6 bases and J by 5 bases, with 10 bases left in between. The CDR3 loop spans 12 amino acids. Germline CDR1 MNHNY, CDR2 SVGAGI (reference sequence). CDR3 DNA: TGTGCCAGCAGCACTACGAGTACTGAAGCTTTCTTT. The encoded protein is CASSTTSTEAFF.

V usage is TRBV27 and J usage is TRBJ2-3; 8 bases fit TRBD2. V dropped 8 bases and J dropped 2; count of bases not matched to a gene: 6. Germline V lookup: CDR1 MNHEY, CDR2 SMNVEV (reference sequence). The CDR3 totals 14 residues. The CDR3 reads CASAGGGTTDTQYF. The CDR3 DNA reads TGTGCCAGCGCGGGAGGAGGGACCACAGATACGCAGTATTTT.

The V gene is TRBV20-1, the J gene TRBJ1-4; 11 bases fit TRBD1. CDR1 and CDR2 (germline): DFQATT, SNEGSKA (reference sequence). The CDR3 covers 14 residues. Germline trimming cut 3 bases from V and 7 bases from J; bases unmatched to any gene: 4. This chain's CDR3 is CSASSGTGGEKLFF. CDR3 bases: TGCAGTGCTAGTTCCGGGACAGGGGGTGAAAAACTGTTTTTT.

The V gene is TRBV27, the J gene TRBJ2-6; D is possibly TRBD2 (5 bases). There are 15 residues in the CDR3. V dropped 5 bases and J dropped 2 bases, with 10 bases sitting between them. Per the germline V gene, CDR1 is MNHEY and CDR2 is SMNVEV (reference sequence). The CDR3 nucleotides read TGTGCCAGCAGTCCCTACGGGGCTGGGGCCAACGTCCTGACTTTC. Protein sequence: CASSPYGAGANVLTF.

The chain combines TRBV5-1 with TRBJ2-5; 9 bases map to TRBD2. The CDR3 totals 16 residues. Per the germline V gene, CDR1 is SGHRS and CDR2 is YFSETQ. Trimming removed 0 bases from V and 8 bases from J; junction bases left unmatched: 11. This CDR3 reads CASSLETSGPEATQYF. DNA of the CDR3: TGCGCCAGCAGCTTGGAGACTAGCGGACCCGAGGCAACCCAGTACTTC.

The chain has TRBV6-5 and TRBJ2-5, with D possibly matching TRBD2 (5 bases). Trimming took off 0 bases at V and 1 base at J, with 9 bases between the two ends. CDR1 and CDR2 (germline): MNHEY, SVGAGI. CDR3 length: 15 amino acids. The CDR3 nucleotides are TGTGCCAGCAGTTACTCCTTCGGGGTCCAAGAGACCCAGTACTTC. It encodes CASSYSFGVQETQYF.

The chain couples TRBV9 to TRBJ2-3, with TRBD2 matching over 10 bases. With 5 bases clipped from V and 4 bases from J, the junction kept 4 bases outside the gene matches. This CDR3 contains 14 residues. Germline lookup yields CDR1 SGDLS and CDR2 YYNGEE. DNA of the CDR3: TGTGCCAGCAGTCGAGCGGGGGGGTCAGATACGCAGTATTTT. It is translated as CASSRAGGSDTQYF. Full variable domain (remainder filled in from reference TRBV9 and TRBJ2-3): DSGVTQTPKHLITATGQRVTLRCSPRSGDLSVYWYQQSLDQGLQFLIQYYNGEERAKGNILERFSAQQFPDLHSELNLSSLELGDSALYFCASSRAGGSDTQYFGPGTRLTVL.

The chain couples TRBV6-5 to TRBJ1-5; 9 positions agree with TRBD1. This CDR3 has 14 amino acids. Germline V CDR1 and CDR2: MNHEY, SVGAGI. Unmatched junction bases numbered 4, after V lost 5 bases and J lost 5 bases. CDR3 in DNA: TGTGCCAGCAGTCCTACAGGGGGCTATCAGCCCCAGCATTTT. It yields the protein CASSPTGGYQPQHF.

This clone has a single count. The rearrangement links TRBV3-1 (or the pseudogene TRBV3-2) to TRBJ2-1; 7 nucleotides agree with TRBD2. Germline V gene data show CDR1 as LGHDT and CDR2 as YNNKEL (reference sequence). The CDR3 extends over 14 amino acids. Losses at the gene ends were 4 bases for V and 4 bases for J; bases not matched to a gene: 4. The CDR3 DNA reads TGTGCCAGCAGCCCCTCCGGGAGGTACAATGAGCAGTTCTTC. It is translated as CASSPSGRYNEQFF.

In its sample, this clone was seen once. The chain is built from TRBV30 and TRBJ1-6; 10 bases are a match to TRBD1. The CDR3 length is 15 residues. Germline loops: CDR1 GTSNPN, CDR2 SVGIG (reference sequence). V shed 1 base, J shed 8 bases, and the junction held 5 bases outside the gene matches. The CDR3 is CAWSGSGTGDSPLHF. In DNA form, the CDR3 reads TGTGCCTGGAGTGGGTCCGGGACAGGGGATTCACCCCTCCACTTT.

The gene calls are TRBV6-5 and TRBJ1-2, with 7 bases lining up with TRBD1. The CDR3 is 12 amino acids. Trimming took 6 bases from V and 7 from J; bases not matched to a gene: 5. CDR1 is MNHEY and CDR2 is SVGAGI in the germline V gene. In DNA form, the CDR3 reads TGTGCCAGCAGCGATCGACAGGGTGGCTACACCTTC. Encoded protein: CASSDRQGGYTF.

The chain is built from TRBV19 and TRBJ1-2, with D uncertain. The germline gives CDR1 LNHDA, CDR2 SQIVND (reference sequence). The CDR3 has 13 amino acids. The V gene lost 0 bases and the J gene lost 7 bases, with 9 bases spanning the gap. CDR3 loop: CASSIDRGTGYTF. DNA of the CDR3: TGTGCCAGTAGTATAGATCGGGGTACTGGCTACACCTTC.

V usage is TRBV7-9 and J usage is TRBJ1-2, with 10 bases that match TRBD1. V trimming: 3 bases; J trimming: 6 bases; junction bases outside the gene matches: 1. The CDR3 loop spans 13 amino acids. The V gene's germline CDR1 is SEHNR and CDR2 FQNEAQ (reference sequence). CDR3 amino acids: CASSLGQGHGYTF. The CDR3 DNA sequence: TGTGCCAGCAGCTTGGGACAGGGGCATGGCTACACCTTC.

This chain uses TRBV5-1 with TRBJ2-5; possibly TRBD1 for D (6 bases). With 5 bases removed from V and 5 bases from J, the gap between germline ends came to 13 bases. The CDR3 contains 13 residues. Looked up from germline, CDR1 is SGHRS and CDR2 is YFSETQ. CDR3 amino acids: CASRRDIEETQYF. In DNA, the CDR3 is TGCGCCAGCAGGAGGGACATTGAGGAGACCCAGTACTTC.

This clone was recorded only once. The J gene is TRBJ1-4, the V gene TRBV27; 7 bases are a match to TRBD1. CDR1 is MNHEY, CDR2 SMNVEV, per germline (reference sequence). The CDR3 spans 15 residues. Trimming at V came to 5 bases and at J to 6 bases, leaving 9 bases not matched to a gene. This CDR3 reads CASSLRGGSHEKLFF. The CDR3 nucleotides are TGTGCCAGCAGTCTAAGAGGGGGCTCTCATGAAAAACTGTTTTTT.

The CDR3 bases are TGTGCCAGCAGCCCGCGGGGGAGGGCCTACGAGCAGTACTTC. This encodes CASSPRGRAYEQYF. The rearrangement links TRBV27 to TRBJ2-7; 7 bases match TRBD2. Germline V gene data show CDR1 as MNHEY and CDR2 as SMNVEV (reference sequence). V shed 6 bases, J shed 2 bases, and the junction held 7 bases outside the gene matches. This CDR3 has 14 residues.

DNA of the CDR3: TGTGCCAGTAGTATATCTCACGACCGGGGCCAAGAGACCCAGTACTTC. Protein: CASSISHDRGQETQYF. V is TRBV19 and J is TRBJ2-5; weak D call: TRBD2 (5 bases). The CDR3 contains 16 residues. Germline-derived CDR1 and CDR2 are LNHDA and SQIVND (reference sequence). Trimming removed 2 bases from V and 1 base from J, with 14 bases in between.

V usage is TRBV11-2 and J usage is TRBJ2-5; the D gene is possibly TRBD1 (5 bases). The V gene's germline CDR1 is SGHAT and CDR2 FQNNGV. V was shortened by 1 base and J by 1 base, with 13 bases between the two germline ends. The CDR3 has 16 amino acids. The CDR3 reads CASSLGLVGAQETQYF. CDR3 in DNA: TGTGCCAGCAGCTTAGGGCTAGTAGGGGCCCAAGAGACCCAGTACTTC.

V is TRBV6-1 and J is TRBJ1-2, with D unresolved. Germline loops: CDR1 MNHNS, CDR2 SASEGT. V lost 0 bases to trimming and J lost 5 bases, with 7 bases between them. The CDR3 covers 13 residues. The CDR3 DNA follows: TGTGCCAGCAGTGAAGCGGCAGTGTATGGCTACACCTTC. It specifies CASSEAAVYGYTF.

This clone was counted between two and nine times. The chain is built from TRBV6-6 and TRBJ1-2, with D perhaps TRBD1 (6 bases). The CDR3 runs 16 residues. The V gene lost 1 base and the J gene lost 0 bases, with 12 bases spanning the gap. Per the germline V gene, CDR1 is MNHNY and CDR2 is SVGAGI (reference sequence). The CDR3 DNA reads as TGTGCCAGCAGTTACTTGGGGACACCATCTAACTATGGCTACACCTTC. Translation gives CASSYLGTPSNYGYTF.

Here the CDR3 reads CATRGLANTGELFF. CDR3 DNA: TGTGCCACCAGGGGACTAGCGAACACCGGGGAGCTGTTTTTT. J is TRBJ2-2 and V is TRBV24-1, with 8 bases matching TRBD2. The CDR3 is 14 residues long. Germline CDR1 is KGHDR and CDR2 is SFDVKD. Unmatched junction bases numbered 0, after V lost 7 bases and J lost 0 bases.